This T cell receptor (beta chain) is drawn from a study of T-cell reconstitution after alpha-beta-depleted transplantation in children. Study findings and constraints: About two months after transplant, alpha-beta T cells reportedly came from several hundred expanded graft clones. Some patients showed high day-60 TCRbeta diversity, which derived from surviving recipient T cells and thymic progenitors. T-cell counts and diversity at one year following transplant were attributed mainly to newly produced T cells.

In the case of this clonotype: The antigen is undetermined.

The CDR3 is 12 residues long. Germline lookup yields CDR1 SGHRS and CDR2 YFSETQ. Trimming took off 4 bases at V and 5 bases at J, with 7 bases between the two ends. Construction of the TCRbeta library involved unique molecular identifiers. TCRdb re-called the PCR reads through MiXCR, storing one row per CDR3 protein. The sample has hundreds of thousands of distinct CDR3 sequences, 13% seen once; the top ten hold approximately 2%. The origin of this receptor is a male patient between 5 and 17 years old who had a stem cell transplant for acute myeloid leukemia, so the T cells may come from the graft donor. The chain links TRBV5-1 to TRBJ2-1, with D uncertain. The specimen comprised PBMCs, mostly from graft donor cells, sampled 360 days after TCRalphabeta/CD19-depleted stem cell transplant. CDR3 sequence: CASSHAHNEQFF. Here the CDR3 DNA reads TGCGCCAGCAGCCACGCGCACAATGAGCAGTTCTTC.